This T cell receptor (beta chain) is drawn from a study of long-term antiretroviral therapy in people with HIV (dated by TCRdb to the early 2020s). Notes on the research overall: Collection of the earliest samples took place about a decade ahead of the 2015 WHO recommendation for immediate ART, at a time when ART was typically delayed until CD4 counts fell. From some 33 adults with confirmed HIV infection, the cohort provided 192 cryopreserved PBMC samples, gathered serially across a mean of approximately six years (range 1-12). About two fifths of the roughly 30 participants with HIV were female. No cross-contamination during QIAcube processing was seen in test extractions of a monoclonal T-cell line run alongside 30 or so polyclonal samples. This retrospective serial study examined whether starting ART and sustained HIV suppression were associated with changes in the composition and diversity of the TRB repertoire in peripheral blood.

The immunoSEQ hsTCRB v3.0 assay was used at survey level resolution to sequence the TRB variable region. TRB sequencing targeted a depth of 40,000-50,000 T-cell genomes per sample. TRB libraries were pooled and sequenced on an Illumina MiSeq using a v3 150-cycle kit. On the study's bioinformatics: Repertoire analysis ran in R within a reproducible Nextflow workflow covering QC, data transformation and analysis. LymphoSeq2, an R package for exploring AIRR-Seq data, was used to implement the custom analyses. A handful of samples that produced fewer than 5000 total TRB sequences were removed, so 200 or so HIV repertoires were analyzed. Among the 180 to 200 retained HIV repertoires, 55 to 65 were collected before ART initiation and 129 were collected after ART initiation. Repertoires were downsampled to 5000 TRB nucleotide sequences, with summary statistics averaged over 100 downsampling iterations. Only TRB sequences with CDR3 regions of at least seven amino acids were retained for analysis. Diversity was measured with a Shannon entropy-derived clonality score and the Gini coefficient. In the repertoire networks, any two of the top 5000 CDR3 amino acid sequences were connected whenever the two sequences differed by an edit distance of one. Antigen specificity groups and MHC restriction were predicted for TRB CDR3 amino acid sequences with GLIPH2. CDR3 amino acid sequences were matched against VDJdb and McPAS-TCR to flag known CMV, EBV, HIV or tissue antigen associations. Pre-ART, post-ART and control groups were compared with Wilcoxon signed-rank tests and Holm-Bonferroni correction. TCRdb's version of the immuneACCESS table is confined to in-frame rearrangements and falls short of the full clone set. An unresolved V gene accounts for under half of the shortfall where checked; the remainder is of unknown origin. V and J calls and clone size follow that table, whereas D and trimming were derived from the DNA. In this sample the table shows approximately 11,000 clones, about 86% of which occur a single time. Roughly a fifth of the sample is taken by the ten largest.

To be included, a participant needed at least one PBMC sample from before ART initiation plus at least two post-ART samples. Every participant with HIV received treatment in the United States of America. Cryopreserved samples of about 0.95-11 million PBMC were thawed and washed before DNA extraction. At the time of the earliest PBMC sample for each participant with HIV, ages ranged from 23 to 54 years. PBMC samples from each participant spanned 1-4 timepoints before ART initiation and 2-8 timepoints after ART initiation, with a median of 7 samples. Serial HIV viral load, CD4+ T-cell count, ART history and demographic data were obtained for every participant. Genomic DNA was extracted from unsorted PBMC with a Qiagen kit on a QIAcube, with processing performed in batches of 12 samples. Note on this clone: Its antigen specificity is not known. Per-nucleotide qualities are absent, and no much larger clonotype sits a single base away.

Results the study describes overall, beyond this receptor: Since PBMC availability was limited, sequencing covered only the TCR beta chain, with no alpha chain pairing. Expanded TRB clones identified before ART initiation dominated the repertoire at all time points, although this dominance fluctuated and declined in many PLHIV after ART. Because pre-ART samples had limited cell numbers, profiling was done on unsorted PBMC rather than on sorted CD4+ and CD8+ T cells. ART initiation was associated with a significant increase in TRB diversity, but diversity stayed significantly below transplant donor controls even after long-term ART. Inferences about post-ART repertoire changes were limited because no data were available on ART adherence, viral resistance or therapy changes. CDR3 length ranges in HIV repertoires were narrower than in controls, and network structure suggested an antigen-experienced repertoire with only a slight naive shift after ART. Samples dated from about 2003 to 2018, and the ART regimens used may be less effective than current ones.

Sequenced material: unsorted PBMCs, taken 7 to 7.5 years after starting antiretroviral therapy. The origin of this receptor is a man in his forties or fifties with HIV.

The nucleotides read TGTGCCAGCAGCTTACCTACAGGGGCTTACACTGAAGCTTTCTTT. The encoded protein is CASSLPTGAYTEAFF. The sequence links TRBV11-3 to TRBJ1-1; 7 central bases correspond to TRBD1. V lost 2 bases and J lost 3 bases, and the count of bases not matched to a germline gene is 6. From cysteine to phenylalanine, the CDR3 is 15 amino acids long. The sequence is cut down to CDR3 DNA, 45 bases in frame from base 1. The germline V gene yields SGHNT for CDR1 and YENEEA for CDR2.